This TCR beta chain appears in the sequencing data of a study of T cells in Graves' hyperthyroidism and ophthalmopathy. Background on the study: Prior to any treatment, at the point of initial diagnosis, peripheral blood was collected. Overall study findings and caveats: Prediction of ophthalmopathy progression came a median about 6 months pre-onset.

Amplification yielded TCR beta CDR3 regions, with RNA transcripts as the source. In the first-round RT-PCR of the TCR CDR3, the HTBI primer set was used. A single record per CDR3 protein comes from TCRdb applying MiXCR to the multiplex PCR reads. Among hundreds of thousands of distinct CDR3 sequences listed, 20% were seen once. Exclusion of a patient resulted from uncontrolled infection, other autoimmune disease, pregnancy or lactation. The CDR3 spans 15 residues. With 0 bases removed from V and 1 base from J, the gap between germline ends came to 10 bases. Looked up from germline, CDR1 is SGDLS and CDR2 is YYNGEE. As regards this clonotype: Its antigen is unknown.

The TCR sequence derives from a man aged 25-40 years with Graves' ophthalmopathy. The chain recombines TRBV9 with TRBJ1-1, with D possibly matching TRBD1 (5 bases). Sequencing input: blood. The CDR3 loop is CASSVVGGGNTEAFF. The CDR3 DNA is TGTGCCAGCAGCGTAGTTGGGGGAGGGAACACTGAAGCTTTCTTT.